This T cell receptor beta chain emerged from a study of T cells in Graves' hyperthyroidism and ophthalmopathy. This clonotype has just a few counts. Researchers amplified the TCR beta CDR3 regions from RNA transcripts. HTBI primers drove first-round RT-PCR of the TCR CDR3. TCRdb recomputed calls from the multiplex PCR reads with MiXCR, one row per CDR3 protein. The profile shows roughly 500,000 distinct CDR3 sequences, approximately 25% of them singletons. CDR3 size: 13 residues. V was pared by 2 bases and J by 6 bases, with 11 bases between. From germline, CDR1 is KGHSH and CDR2 LQKENI. Sequencing was carried out using blood. This TCR came from a woman in her thirties with Graves' ophthalmopathy. The gene calls are TRBV18 and TRBJ2-7; D gene unclear. The CDR3 protein is CASSPGTVGEQYF. CDR3 coding DNA: TGTGCCAGCTCACCAGGAACGGTCGGCGAGCAGTACTTC. The entire variable domain, with the rest obtained from reference TRBV18 and TRBJ2-7, is as follows: NAGVMQNPRHLVRRRGQEARLRCSPMKGHSHVYWYRQLPEEGLKFMVYLQKENIIDESGMPKERFSAEFPKEGPSILRIQQVVRGDSAAYFCASSPGTVGEQYFGPGTRLTVT.